This paragraph covers one T cell receptor beta chain sequence. Its target is not known. This sample was taken from a study of T cells in Graves' hyperthyroidism and ophthalmopathy. The TCR beta CDR3 regions underwent amplification using RNA transcripts as the source. Initially, a first-round RT-PCR of the TCR CDR3 employed the HTBI primer set. TCRdb recomputed calls from the multiplex PCR reads with MiXCR, one row per CDR3 protein. The data show around 370,000 distinct CDR3 sequences, approximately 17% seen once. Any patient presenting with uncontrolled infection, other autoimmune disease, pregnancy or lactation was left out. Study-wide results and limits: It was a median roughly 6.5 months before onset that the model predicted ophthalmopathy.

The receptor was isolated from a man aged 18 to 29 with Graves' ophthalmopathy. Material for sequencing was blood.

This chain's CDR3 is CASSIRGTEKTYEQYF. The CDR3 nucleotides read TGTGCCAGTAGTATTAGGGGGACAGAAAAAACCTACGAGCAGTACTTC. The genes are TRBV19 and TRBJ2-7; 7 bases agree with TRBD1. The CDR3 runs to 16 residues. Per germline, CDR1 LNHDA and CDR2 SQIVND (reference sequence). Unmatched junction bases numbered 10, after V lost 3 bases and J lost 2 bases.